Listed here are 11 T cell receptor beta chains from one sample, sequenced in a study of T cell clonotyping in hematopoietic cell transplantation. The repertoire was sequenced with immunoSEQ multiplex PCR; TCRdb's copy has only in-frame clones and lacks some. The repertoire consists of 15,000 to 20,000 clones, with about 80% occurring once and the leading ten covering less than 20%. Time point here: recipient sample about 28 days before transplant, after cytoreduction. The source material was peripheral blood mononuclear cells, sampled before stem cell transplant. The receptors were sampled from a man in his sixties with acute myeloid leukemia. Some clones in this sample may be carry-over from other donors' samples.

The chain uses TRBV19 and TRBJ1-1, with unresolved D. V dropped 5 bases and J dropped 4 bases, with 14 bases sitting between them. The CDR3 covers 14 residues. Germline CDR1 LNHDA, CDR2 SQIVND (reference sequence). The CDR3 is CASSFKSESTEAFF. CDR3 bases: TGTGCCAGTAGTTTCAAGTCGGAAAGCACTGAAGCTTTCTTT.

This rearrangement joins TRBV5-5 to TRBJ1-4; D remains unclear. The CDR3 contains 15 residues. The ends were cut back, 2 bases at V and 1 base at J, with 9 bases in the middle. The germline V gene has CDR1 SGHKS and CDR2 YYEKEE (reference sequence). This CDR3 reads CASSFGSETNEKLFF. In DNA form, the CDR3 reads TGTGCCAGCAGCTTTGGGTCAGAAACTAATGAAAAACTGTTTTTT.

V is TRBV7-2 and J is TRBJ2-2, with D perhaps matching TRBD1 or TRBD2 (5 bases each). Between the trimmed V and J ends, which lost 8 bases and 2 bases, there was a span of 15 bases. There are 15 residues in the CDR3. Per germline, CDR1 SGHTA and CDR2 FQGNSA. In DNA form, the CDR3 reads TGTGCCAGCTTAACCGGGGCCGCAAACACCGGGGAGCTGTTTTTT. This translates into CASLTGAANTGELFF.

This chain uses TRBV30 with TRBJ1-3, with 7 bases identical to TRBD1. This CDR3 has 17 amino acids. Per the germline V gene, CDR1 is GTSNPN and CDR2 is SVGIG (reference sequence). Trimming cost V 0 bases and J 8 bases; bases outside gene matches: 16. CDR3 DNA sequence: TGTGCCTGGAGTGTTGGGGCGGACAGGAGACTAATCGACACCATATATTTT. Protein product: CAWSVGADRRLIDTIYF.

This clone was seen once. V is TRBV6-1 and J is TRBJ2-7; TRBD1 aligns across 9 bases. There are 15 residues in the CDR3. Germline V gene data show CDR1 as MNHNS and CDR2 as SASEGT. V was clipped by 2 bases and J by 1 base; unmatched bases: 3. The CDR3 DNA sequence: TGTGCCAGCAGTGAAAGCGGGACAGGGTCCTACGAGCAGTACTTC. Encoded protein: CASSESGTGSYEQYF.

This chain links TRBV9 with TRBJ2-2; D is unresolved. The germline V gene has CDR1 SGDLS and CDR2 YYNGEE. The CDR3 is 13 amino acids. The V gene lost 4 bases and the J gene lost 7 bases, with 11 bases spanning the gap. In nucleotides, the CDR3 is TGTGCCAGCAGCCCGCGTCTGAGCGGGGAGCTGTTTTTT. It translates to CASSPRLSGELFF.

This chain connects TRBV4-3 to TRBJ1-4; D is unresolved. Trimming removed 0 bases at V and 4 bases at J, with 9 bases between. Germline CDR1 and CDR2: LGHNA and YSLEER. This CDR3 spans 15 amino acids. The CDR3 nucleotides read TGCGCCAGCAGCCAAGAAGGCTTCTATAATGAAAAACTGTTTTTT. Translation gives CASSQEGFYNEKLFF.

This clone was recorded a few times. This chain joins TRBV10-1 and TRBJ2-1; 7 nucleotides agree with TRBD1. The CDR3 has 14 amino acids. Trimming at V came to 5 bases and at J to 3 bases, leaving 4 bases not matched to a gene. Germline CDR1 reads WNHNN; CDR2 reads SYGVQD (reference sequence). CDR3 sequence reads: CASSSGTVYNEQFF. The CDR3 DNA follows: TGCGCCAGCAGTTCCGGGACAGTCTACAATGAGCAGTTCTTC.

This chain links TRBV7-2 with TRBJ1-2; D remains ambiguous. The germline V gene encodes CDR1 SGHTA and CDR2 FQGNSA. The CDR3 has 14 residues. Trimming removed 5 bases at V and 3 bases at J, with 13 bases between. CDR3 bases: TGTGCCAGCAGCCCTAACGGGAAGGACTATGGCTACACCTTC. Its protein is CASSPNGKDYGYTF.

V is TRBV5-3 and J is TRBJ1-1, with D unclear. TRBV5-3 is an ORF for which the function is uncertain. V lost 0 bases to trimming and J lost 5 bases, with 20 bases between them. The CDR3 is 17 amino acids. The CDR3 loop is CARSLGLTVEFETEAFF. CDR3 in DNA: TGTGCCAGAAGCTTGGGTCTCACAGTTGAGTTTGAGACTGAAGCTTTCTTT.

The chain joins TRBV6-5 to TRBJ2-3; D not certain. V was cut by 0 bases and J by 5 bases, with 6 bases left in between. CDR1 is MNHEY and CDR2 is SVGAGI in the germline V gene. The CDR3 totals 13 residues. The CDR3 here is CASSYSEGDTQYF. The CDR3 bases are TGTGCCAGCAGTTACTCAGAAGGAGATACGCAGTATTTT.